The source of this T cell receptor beta chain is a study of T cell repertoires in cytomegalovirus infection. Overall study: HLA-B-restricted CMV epitopes that are well studied, plus recently identified HLA-C-restricted ones, were used by the study. Through public TCR beta signatures, both CMV infection and matching HLA type were indicated. Overall study findings and caveats: It was HLA-C-restricted CMV-specific TCR beta clonotypes that dominated the response ex vivo. Cumulative frequency (of public TCR beta family members) identified carriers of CMV plus the relevant HLA.

This CDR3 has 15 residues. Comments on this clonotype: The antigen is undetermined. An end of the junction differs from the germline gene, which may be a read error.

One entry per CDR3 protein results from TCRdb running MiXCR on the reads. Among some 99,000 distinct CDR3 sequences listed, approximately 28% were seen once. This receptor was taken from a human donor in good health (CMV status not recorded). Some clones in this sample may be carry-over from other donors' samples. Sequencing was performed on CD8+ T cells from cultured PBMCs, taken from culture after CMV antigen stimulation. The chain joins TRBV5-3 to TRBJ2-1; 7 bases fit TRBD2. TRBV5-3 is designated an ORF whose function remains uncertain. CDR3 region: CTSSPLLGGSNEQFF. CDR3 coding DNA: TGTACCAGCAGCCCTCTCCTGGGGGGGTCAAATGAGCAGTTCTTC.